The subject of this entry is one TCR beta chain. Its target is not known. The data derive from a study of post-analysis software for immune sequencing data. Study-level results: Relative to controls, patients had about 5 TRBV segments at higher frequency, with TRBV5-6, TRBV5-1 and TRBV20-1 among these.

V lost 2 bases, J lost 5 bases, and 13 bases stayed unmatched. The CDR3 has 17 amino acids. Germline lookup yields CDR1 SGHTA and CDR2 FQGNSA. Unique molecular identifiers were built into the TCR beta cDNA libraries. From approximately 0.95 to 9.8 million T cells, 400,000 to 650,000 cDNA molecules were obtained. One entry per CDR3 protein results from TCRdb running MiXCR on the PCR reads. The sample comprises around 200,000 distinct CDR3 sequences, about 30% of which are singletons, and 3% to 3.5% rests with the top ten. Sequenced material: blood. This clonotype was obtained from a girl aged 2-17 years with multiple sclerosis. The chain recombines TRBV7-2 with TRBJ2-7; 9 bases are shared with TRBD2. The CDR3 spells CASSLQDPSGGKNEQYF. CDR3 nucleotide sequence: TGTGCCAGCAGCTTACAGGACCCGAGCGGGGGGAAGAACGAGCAGTACTTC.